The 15 T cell receptor beta chains below come from one sample, sequenced in a study of shared clonotypes between healthy human individuals. Produced via immunoSEQ multiplex PCR; TCRdb's table is partial and in-frame only. Here the sample spans 470,000 or so clones, approximately 81% being singletons. Sequenced: PBMCs. These receptors were taken from a woman in her 40s in good health. Some clones in this sample may be carry-over from other donors' samples.

Concerning this clone itself: Within the sample, other DNA sequences also encode this same CDR3. The chain employs TRBV11-2 and TRBJ2-1; the D is unclear. From germline, CDR1 is SGHAT and CDR2 FQNNGV. This CDR3 has 11 residues. V was pared by 1 base and J by 7 bases, with 2 bases between. CDR3 amino acids: CASSLVNEQFF. CDR3 nucleotides: TGTGCCAGCAGCTTAGTTAATGAGCAGTTCTTC.

This rearrangement joins TRBV5-1 to TRBJ2-1; a weak D match, TRBD2 (6 bases). This CDR3 is 17 amino acids long. Trimming removed 4 bases from V and 2 bases from J, with 19 bases in between. Germline V lookup: CDR1 SGHRS, CDR2 YFSETQ. The DNA of the CDR3 is TGCGCCAGCAGCAGCCAAATATCGGGGGTCACCTACAATGAGCAGTTCTTC. It specifies CASSSQISGVTYNEQFF.

In DNA form, the CDR3 reads TGTGCCAGCAGTACCCGGGCGGTCGGGCAGTACTTC. Protein product: CASSTRAVGQYF. J is TRBJ2-7 and V is TRBV28; D gene unclear. V dropped 5 bases and J dropped 9 bases, with 14 bases sitting between them. From germline, CDR1 is MDHEN and CDR2 SYDVKM. This CDR3 region has 12 residues.

This chain links TRBV28 with TRBJ2-7, with TRBD2 matching over 8 bases. Germline V lookup: CDR1 MDHEN, CDR2 SYDVKM. The CDR3 totals 15 residues. V shed 6 bases and J 5 bases; nucleotides not matched to a gene: 12. CDR3 nucleotide sequence: TGTGCCAGCAGCGAAGCGGGAGTGAATCTTGACGAGCAGTACTTC. Amino acid sequence: CASSEAGVNLDEQYF.

In regard to this clone: A far larger clone is one nucleotide away, so this likely arose from a read error. Other DNA sequences of this sample code for an identical CDR3. The rearrangement uses TRBV4-1 and TRBJ1-5, with D possibly being TRBD1 (5 bases). Germline V CDR1 and CDR2: MGHRA, YSYEKL. The CDR3 totals 15 residues. The V end lost 0 bases, the J end lost 3 bases, and 9 bases lay between the germline ends. The CDR3 loop reads CASSQDWGYNQPQHF. For the CDR3, the DNA is TGCGCCAGCAGCCAAGACTGGGGGTACAATCAGCCCCAGCATTTT.

This clone has just one count. This chain links TRBV7-9 with TRBJ2-2; D perhaps matches TRBD2 (5 bases). CDR1 and CDR2 from the germline V gene are SEHNR and FQNEAQ (reference sequence). The CDR3 covers 16 residues. Trimming took off 4 bases at V and 4 bases at J, with 16 bases between the two ends. The CDR3 protein is CASSSREGWFTGELFF. CDR3 DNA sequence: TGTGCCAGCAGCTCCCGGGAAGGGTGGTTCACCGGGGAGCTGTTTTTT. Combining the CDR3 with reference TRBV7-9 and TRBJ2-2 gives the whole variable domain DTGVSQNPRHKITKRGQNVTFRCDPISEHNRLYWYRQTLGQGPEFLTYFQNEAQLEKSRLLSDRFSAERPKGSFSTLEIQRTEQGDSAMYLCASSSREGWFTGELFFGEGSRLTVL.

A word on this clone: Since a far larger clone is one base different, this is likely a read error. The same CDR3 is also encoded by other DNA sequences in this sample. The chain carries TRBV5-1 and TRBJ1-2; perhaps TRBD1 as D (5 bases). Germline CDR1 and CDR2: SGHRS and YFSETQ. This CDR3 comprises 14 residues. The CDR3 DNA reads as TGCGCCAGCAGCTTACAGGATCCTAACTATGGCTACACCTTT. Translated: CASSLQDPNYGYTF.

J is TRBJ1-4 and V is TRBV6-6; D perhaps matches TRBD1 (5 bases). The V and J ends lost 10 bases and 5 bases respectively, with 17 bases between them. Per germline, CDR1 MNHNY and CDR2 SVGAGI (reference sequence). This CDR3 has 14 residues. In nucleotides, the CDR3 is TGTGCCACTAGAGGGGCGGCTCCCAATGAAAAACTGTTTTTT. Residues: CATRGAAPNEKLFF.

The chain uses TRBV7-9 and TRBJ2-7; 8 bases fit TRBD1. Unmatched junction bases numbered 6, after V lost 5 bases and J lost 3 bases. From germline, CDR1 is SEHNR and CDR2 FQNEAQ (reference sequence). The CDR3 loop spans 14 amino acids. CDR3 nucleotides: TGTGCCAGCAGCCTCCGACAGGGGCACTACGAGCAGTACTTC. Its translation: CASSLRQGHYEQYF.

This rearrangement joins TRBV7-8 to TRBJ2-3, with TRBD1 matching over 7 bases. The germline CDR1 and CDR2 sequences are SGHVS and FQNEAQ. CDR3 length equals 16 residues. Trimming removed 5 bases from V and 1 base from J; junction bases left unmatched: 9. CDR3 DNA: TGTGCCAGCAGCGCACGTAGGGGGCGCGGCACAGATACGCAGTATTTT. Its translation: CASSARRGRGTDTQYF.

Remarks on this clone: A far larger clone is a single base away, which makes a read error likely. The chain combines TRBV30 with TRBJ1-1, with unresolved D. In germline, CDR1 is GTSNPN, CDR2 SVGIG (reference sequence). The CDR3 length is 14 residues. The CDR3 DNA follows: TGTGCCCGGAGTGTAACGGAGATGAACACTGAAGCTTTCTTT. It encodes CARSVTEMNTEAFF.

Note on this clone: The sample has other DNA sequences that encode this CDR3 too. The rearrangement links TRBV18 to TRBJ2-2; D call uncertain. The CDR3 is 14 amino acids. Germline V CDR1 and CDR2: KGHSH, LQKENI. The V end was cut by 0 bases, the J end by 1 base, with 3 bases between. The DNA for the CDR3 is TGTGCCAGCTCACCACCTGGGAACACCGGGGAGCTGTTTTTT. Its translation: CASSPPGNTGELFF.

With respect to this clone: This may come from a read error, since a much larger clone is one base off. The chain recombines TRBV19 with TRBJ2-1; the D is unclear. Germline V gene data show CDR1 as LNHDA and CDR2 as SQIVND (reference sequence). The CDR3 spans 13 residues. V lost 3 bases, J lost 12 bases, and 15 bases lay in between. Here the CDR3 reads CASSITAGYGQFF. The CDR3 DNA is TGTGCCAGTAGTATTACAGCAGGCTATGGGCAGTTCTTC.

This clone was seen a few times. Since a far larger clone is one base different, this is likely a read error. The chain carries TRBV6-5 and TRBJ2-6; no reliable D call. Trimming took 6 bases from V and 2 from J, leaving 5 bases between them. The CDR3 totals 13 residues. Per germline, CDR1 MNHEY and CDR2 SVGAGI. In DNA form, the CDR3 reads TGTGCCAGCAGGGGTCCTGGGGCCAACGTCCTGACTTTC. Translating it yields CASRGPGANVLTF.

The rearrangement joins TRBV10-3 to TRBJ1-5; a possible D gene is TRBD1 (6 bases). Germline V gives CDR1 ENHRY, CDR2 SYGVKD. There are 17 residues in the CDR3. Trimming took off 0 bases at V and 3 bases at J, with 15 bases between the two ends. CDR3 protein: CAISESVGRGNNQPQHF. In DNA form, the CDR3 reads TGTGCCATCAGTGAGTCGGTAGGAAGGGGGAACAATCAGCCCCAGCATTTT.